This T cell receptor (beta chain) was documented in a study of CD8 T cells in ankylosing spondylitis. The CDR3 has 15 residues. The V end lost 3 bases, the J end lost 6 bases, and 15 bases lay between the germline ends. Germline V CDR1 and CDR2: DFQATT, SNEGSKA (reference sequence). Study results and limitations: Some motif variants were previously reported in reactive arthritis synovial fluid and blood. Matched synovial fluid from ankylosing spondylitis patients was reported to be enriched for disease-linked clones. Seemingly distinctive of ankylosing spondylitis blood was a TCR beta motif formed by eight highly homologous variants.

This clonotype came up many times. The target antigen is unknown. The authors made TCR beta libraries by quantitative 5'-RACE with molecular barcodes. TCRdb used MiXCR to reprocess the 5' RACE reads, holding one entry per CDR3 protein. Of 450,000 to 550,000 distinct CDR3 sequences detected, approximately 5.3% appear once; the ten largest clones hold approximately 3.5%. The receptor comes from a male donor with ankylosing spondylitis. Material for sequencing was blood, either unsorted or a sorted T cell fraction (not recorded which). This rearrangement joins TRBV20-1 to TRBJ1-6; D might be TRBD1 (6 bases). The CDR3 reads CSARRGDTINSPLHF. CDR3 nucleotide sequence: TGCAGTGCTAGGAGGGGGGACACCATTAATTCACCCCTCCACTTT.